Listed below are T cell receptor beta chains from one sample, sequenced in a study of control samples from healthy donors and cancer patients. This table comes from immunoSEQ multiplex PCR, and its TCRdb copy is limited to in-frame clones, with some not included. The sample has approximately 170,000 clones, 91% seen once; the top ten hold about 1.6%. The sample taken for sequencing was blood. All receptors come from a woman aged 25 to 39 in good health. Each CDR3 is given with its conserved first and last residue. Each record gives: V gene, D gene, clone size, J gene, CDR3 DNA, CDR3 protein. D genes are given only for firm matches. The size field is filled for only some rows; it gives once, few, many or a size class.

v_call: TRBV9
d_call: TRBD2
clone_size: -
j_call: TRBJ2-5
cdr3_nt: TGTGCCAGCAGCGTCCCTTCGGGGGGGTACCAAGAGACCCAGTACTTC
cdr3_aa: CASSVPSGGYQETQYF

v_call: TRBV5-1
d_call: -
clone_size: -
j_call: TRBJ1-1
cdr3_nt: TGCGCCAGCAGCTTGGGGACAAACGGTGAAGCTTTCTTT
cdr3_aa: CASSLGTNGEAFF

v_call: TRBV29-1
d_call: -
clone_size: -
j_call: TRBJ2-7
cdr3_nt: TGCAGCGTTGAAATGGGCGGGACGGCCTCCTACGAGCAGTACTTC
cdr3_aa: CSVEMGGTASYEQYF

v_call: TRBV11-3
d_call: -
clone_size: -
j_call: TRBJ2-2
cdr3_nt: TGTGCCAGCAGCTGGGACCGGGGGACCGGGGAGCTGTTTTTT
cdr3_aa: CASSWDRGTGELFF

v_call: TRBV6-4
d_call: TRBD2
clone_size: few
j_call: TRBJ2-5
cdr3_nt: TGTGCCAGCAGTGACTCCGGGGGGGCCGTAGAGACCCAGTACTTC
cdr3_aa: CASSDSGGAVETQYF

v_call: TRBV28
d_call: TRBD2
clone_size: -
j_call: TRBJ2-3
cdr3_nt: TGTGCCAGCAGTTTATGGACTAGCGGGATCACAGATACGCAGTATTTT
cdr3_aa: CASSLWTSGITDTQYF

v_call: TRBV10-1
d_call: -
clone_size: -
j_call: TRBJ1-2
cdr3_nt: TGCGCCAGCAGTGGGGGGGCTCGGGGCTACACCTTC
cdr3_aa: CASSGGARGYTF

v_call: TRBV6-5
d_call: -
clone_size: -
j_call: TRBJ1-2
cdr3_nt: TGTGCCAGCAGTTACCAGACAGATTCCTATGGCTACACCTTC
cdr3_aa: CASSYQTDSYGYTF

v_call: TRBV2
d_call: -
clone_size: -
j_call: TRBJ2-2
cdr3_nt: TGTGCCAGCAGGGGGACCGCGAACACCGGGGAGCTGTTTTTT
cdr3_aa: CASRGTANTGELFF

v_call: TRBV9
d_call: -
clone_size: -
j_call: TRBJ2-3
cdr3_nt: TGTGCCAGCAGCGTAGGAGAGGGGGGCTCCGACACAGATACGCAGTATTTT
cdr3_aa: CASSVGEGGSDTDTQYF

v_call: TRBV21-1
d_call: -
clone_size: -
j_call: TRBJ1-1
cdr3_nt: TGTGCCAGCAGCAAACCTGGGAGTCCTGAAGCTTTCTTT
cdr3_aa: CASSKPGSPEAFF

v_call: TRBV5-6
d_call: -
clone_size: -
j_call: TRBJ1-6
cdr3_nt: TGTGCCAGCAGCTTGGTCTCAGGGGTTTCACCCCTCCACTTT
cdr3_aa: CASSLVSGVSPLHF

v_call: TRBV28
d_call: TRBD2
clone_size: -
j_call: TRBJ2-7
cdr3_nt: TGTGCCAGCAGACCCGGGACTAGCGGGTTTTACGAGCAGTACTTC
cdr3_aa: CASRPGTSGFYEQYF

v_call: TRBV29-1
d_call: TRBD1
clone_size: -
j_call: TRBJ2-2
cdr3_nt: TGCAGCGGAATGGGACAGGGTATCGGCACCGGGGAGCTGTTTTTT
cdr3_aa: CSGMGQGIGTGELFF

v_call: TRBV19
d_call: -
clone_size: once
j_call: TRBJ1-2
cdr3_nt: TGTGCCAGTAGTGTGCTTAACTATGGCTACACCTTC
cdr3_aa: CASSVLNYGYTF

v_call: TRBV4-3
d_call: -
clone_size: -
j_call: TRBJ1-1
cdr3_nt: TGCGCCAGCAGCCAGGCGACAGGGAACACTGAAGCTTTCTTT
cdr3_aa: CASSQATGNTEAFF

v_call: TRBV29-1
d_call: -
clone_size: -
j_call: TRBJ1-4
cdr3_nt: TGCAGCGTTCGCCACAGGGCAGCTAATGAAAAACTGTTTTTT
cdr3_aa: CSVRHRAANEKLFF

v_call: TRBV29-1
d_call: -
clone_size: -
j_call: TRBJ2-7
cdr3_nt: TGCAGCGTTGAGGGTCTAGGGACCGAGCAGTACTTC
cdr3_aa: CSVEGLGTEQYF

v_call: TRBV18
d_call: TRBD1
clone_size: -
j_call: TRBJ2-3
cdr3_nt: TGTGCCAGCTCACGAAGAACAGGGGACACAGATACGCAGTATTTT
cdr3_aa: CASSRRTGDTDTQYF

v_call: TRBV2
d_call: TRBD2
clone_size: -
j_call: TRBJ2-4
cdr3_nt: TGTGCCAGCAGTGAAGCATGGCCCGGACTAGCGGGACTAGCCAAAAACATTCAGTACTTC
cdr3_aa: CASSEAWPGLAGLAKNIQYF

v_call: TRBV12-5
d_call: -
clone_size: -
j_call: TRBJ2-7
cdr3_nt: TGTGCTAGTGGTCCCCGGGAGTCCTACGAGCAGTACTTC
cdr3_aa: CASGPRESYEQYF

v_call: TRBV5-6
d_call: -
clone_size: -
j_call: TRBJ2-7
cdr3_nt: TGTGCCAGCAGCTTGGAGGATAACTCCTACGAGCAGTACTTC
cdr3_aa: CASSLEDNSYEQYF

v_call: TRBV4-3
d_call: -
clone_size: -
j_call: TRBJ2-2
cdr3_nt: TGCGCCAGCAGCCAAGACCTAGCTGGGGACACCGGGGAGCTGTTTTTT
cdr3_aa: CASSQDLAGDTGELFF

v_call: TRBV6-6
d_call: -
clone_size: -
j_call: TRBJ2-7
cdr3_nt: TGTGCCAGCAGTTACTCTGGGCAGAACTACGAGCAGTACTTC
cdr3_aa: CASSYSGQNYEQYF

v_call: TRBV19
d_call: TRBD2
clone_size: -
j_call: TRBJ2-1
cdr3_nt: TGTGCCAGTAGTATAGGCCGGGACTATAATGAGCAGTTCTTC
cdr3_aa: CASSIGRDYNEQFF

v_call: TRBV5-4
d_call: TRBD2
clone_size: -
j_call: TRBJ2-1
cdr3_nt: TGTGCCAGCAGCTTCGGGCTAGCGGGGGGCAATGAGCAGTTCTTC
cdr3_aa: CASSFGLAGGNEQFF

v_call: TRBV9
d_call: TRBD1
clone_size: once
j_call: TRBJ2-7
cdr3_nt: TGTGCCAGCAGCGTAGGGGGACAGGCCTGGTTCGAGCAGTACTTC
cdr3_aa: CASSVGGQAWFEQYF

v_call: TRBV6-4
d_call: -
clone_size: few
j_call: TRBJ2-3
cdr3_nt: TGTGCCAGCAGTGACTCGATTGGGACACCTACAGATACGCAGTATTTT
cdr3_aa: CASSDSIGTPTDTQYF

v_call: TRBV20-1
d_call: -
clone_size: -
j_call: TRBJ2-3
cdr3_nt: TGCAGTGCTAGCAGAGATACGCAGTATTTT
cdr3_aa: CSASRDTQYF

v_call: TRBV6-4
d_call: TRBD1
clone_size: -
j_call: TRBJ2-3
cdr3_nt: TGTGCCAGCAGTGACGCCGGGACAGGGCAAGATACGCAGTATTTT
cdr3_aa: CASSDAGTGQDTQYF

v_call: TRBV19
d_call: -
clone_size: -
j_call: TRBJ1-5
cdr3_nt: TGTGCCAGTAGTATGTCCGGGAACAATCAGCCCCAGCATTTT
cdr3_aa: CASSMSGNNQPQHF

v_call: TRBV6-1
d_call: -
clone_size: -
j_call: TRBJ1-1
cdr3_nt: TGTGCCAGCAGTGAAGCGCCGGGGGCGTACACTGAAGCTTTCTTT
cdr3_aa: CASSEAPGAYTEAFF

v_call: TRBV6-5
d_call: -
clone_size: once
j_call: TRBJ2-3
cdr3_nt: TGTGCCAGCAGTTACTCCAGCGGAACTAGCACAGATACGCAGTATTTT
cdr3_aa: CASSYSSGTSTDTQYF

v_call: TRBV12-3/TRBV12-4
d_call: -
clone_size: -
j_call: TRBJ1-3
cdr3_nt: TGTGCCAGCAGAAAGGGGGCTGGAAACACCATATATTTT
cdr3_aa: CASRKGAGNTIYF

v_call: TRBV5-6
d_call: TRBD2
clone_size: -
j_call: TRBJ2-7
cdr3_nt: TGTGCCAGCAGCCAGACTAGCGGGCGGGTGAGCTCCTACGAGCAGTACTTC
cdr3_aa: CASSQTSGRVSSYEQYF

v_call: TRBV7-9
d_call: -
clone_size: once
j_call: TRBJ1-1
cdr3_nt: TGTGCCAGCAGCTTAAGTACAGGGATGAACACTGAAGCTTTCTTT
cdr3_aa: CASSLSTGMNTEAFF

v_call: TRBV5-1
d_call: TRBD2
clone_size: -
j_call: TRBJ2-5
cdr3_nt: TGCGCCAGCAGCAACCGGGACGGGGGGGAGACCCAGTACTTC
cdr3_aa: CASSNRDGGETQYF